Listed here is a single T cell receptor beta chain. The antigen it recognizes is unknown. No quality values exist for individual bases; no much larger clone is one base distant. The CDR3 regions of human TCRbeta chains were analyzed by immunosequencing. Under the source paper's analysis protocol: TCRs in the repertoires were matched against a reference library of SARS-CoV-2-specific TCRs that had been generated with the MIRA antigen-specificity platform. Breadth was defined as the fraction of unique TCRs that were SARS-CoV-2-associated. Depth was defined as the fraction of total T cells that were SARS-CoV-2-associated. Each spike-specific TCR was assigned to its reactive spike region and to a CD4 or CD8 class using the MIRA data. Log10-transformed breadth and depth values were compared by one-way ANOVA with Sidak's multiple comparisons tests. TCRdb limited this immuneACCESS table to in-frame rearrangements with V and J called. A share of clones is missing; checked studies link under half to unresolved V genes, and the rest is unexplained. The V and J calls and clone size come from that table; D and trimming were worked out from the DNA. In all, the sample holds some 150,000 clones, and roughly 91% of those were seen once. The ten largest clones add up to 1.5% to 2% of the sample.

V is pruned by 3 bases and J by 4 bases, leaving 16 bases of the junction without a gene match. From cysteine to phenylalanine, the CDR3 is 19 amino acids long. Only the CDR3 DNA is retained, 57 bases long and in frame from the first base. CDR1 and CDR2 are drawn from the germline V gene: SGHRS, YFSETQ. The entry originates in a study of T cell responses to AZD1222 COVID-19 vaccine (dated by TCRdb to the early 2020s). At the level of the whole study: AZD1222 recipients whose second dose came at about 4 weeks and those whose second dose came at about 12 weeks were combined into one group, since spike-specific TCR depth and breadth did not differ between the two schedules. A total of about 230 trial participants underwent TCR sequencing, of whom some 210 received two doses of AZD1222 and 26 received two doses of the MenACWY control vaccine. Trial participants were enrolled by age into subgroups of 18-55, 56-69 and 70-plus years, and 148, 28 and 57 TCR-sequenced participants, respectively, were included in these subgroups.

The research as a whole found: After two AZD1222 doses, both the breadth and the depth of spike-specific TCRs were significantly higher than at day 0 and than in MenACWY recipients. Vaccine-associated CD4 TCRs spanned the whole spike protein, with dominant responses in regions 160-218 and 743-854. The 56-69-year group was small, and its depth increase did not reach significance, likely because of low power. Reportedly, close to half of the unique spike-specific TCRs recognized epitopes lying outside the regions that are mutated in the B.1.351 and B.1.1.7 variants. Conclusions about previously exposed vaccinees are limited because only a handful of AZD1222 recipients were SARS-CoV-2 seropositive at baseline. Most participants were white British and females outnumbered males, and the authors suggested that clonal diversity may have been underestimated. Because no day 14 peak-response samples were available, repertoires were characterized only after the peak T cell response.

The meaning of the sample's time point label: baseline before first vaccination. Vaccinee samples were obtained from the UK trials COV001 and COV002, which included a single-blind randomized controlled phase 2/3 trial of AZD1222 (ChAdOx1 nCoV-19) in healthy adults. For TCRbeta chain sequencing, PBMC samples were collected from trial participants at day 0 and at day 28 after the second dose. The chain is encoded by TRBV5-1 joined to TRBJ2-6, and 7 junction bases match TRBD1. The sample here was peripheral blood, taken on day 0 of AZD1222 vaccination. The receptor's source is an adult in good health. The sequenced DNA is TGCGCCAGCAGCTCCCTAAACAGGGGTGGTTTGGGAGGGGCCAACGTCCTGACTTTC. Translated, this is CASSSLNRGGLGGANVLTF.